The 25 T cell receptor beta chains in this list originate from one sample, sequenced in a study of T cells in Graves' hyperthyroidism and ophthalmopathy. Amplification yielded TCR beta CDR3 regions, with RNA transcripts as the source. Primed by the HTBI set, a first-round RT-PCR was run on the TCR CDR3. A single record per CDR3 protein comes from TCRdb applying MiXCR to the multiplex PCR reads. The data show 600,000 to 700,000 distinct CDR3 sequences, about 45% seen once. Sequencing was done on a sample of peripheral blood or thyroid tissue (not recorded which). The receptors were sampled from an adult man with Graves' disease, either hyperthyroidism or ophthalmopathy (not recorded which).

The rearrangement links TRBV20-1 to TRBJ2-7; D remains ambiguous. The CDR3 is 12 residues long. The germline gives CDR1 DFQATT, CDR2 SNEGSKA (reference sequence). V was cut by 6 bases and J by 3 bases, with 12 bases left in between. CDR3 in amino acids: CSANGRIYEQYF. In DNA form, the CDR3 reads TGCAGTGCAAACGGACGGATCTACGAGCAGTACTTC.

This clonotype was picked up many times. The CDR3 DNA follows: TGTGCCAGCAGGAGGCTGATGAACACTGAAGCTTTCTTT. Its protein product is CASRRLMNTEAFF. The chain couples TRBV12-3 or TRBV12-4 to TRBJ1-1; no clear D. The germline V and J ends were trimmed by 6 bases and 0 bases, with 8 bases remaining between them. This CDR3 comprises 13 residues.

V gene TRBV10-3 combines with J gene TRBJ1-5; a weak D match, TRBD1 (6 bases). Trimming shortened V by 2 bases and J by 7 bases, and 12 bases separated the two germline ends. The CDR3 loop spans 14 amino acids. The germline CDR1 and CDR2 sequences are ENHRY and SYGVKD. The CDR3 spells CAISERGGRQPQHF. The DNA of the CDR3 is TGTGCCATCAGTGAGAGGGGGGGACGACAGCCCCAGCATTTT.

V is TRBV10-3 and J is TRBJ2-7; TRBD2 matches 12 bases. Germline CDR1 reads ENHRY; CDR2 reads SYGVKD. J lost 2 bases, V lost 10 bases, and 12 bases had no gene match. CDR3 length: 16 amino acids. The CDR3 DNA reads TGTGCCACCAGGACTAGCGGGATAAAGGGGGCCTACGAGCAGTACTTC. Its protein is CATRTSGIKGAYEQYF.

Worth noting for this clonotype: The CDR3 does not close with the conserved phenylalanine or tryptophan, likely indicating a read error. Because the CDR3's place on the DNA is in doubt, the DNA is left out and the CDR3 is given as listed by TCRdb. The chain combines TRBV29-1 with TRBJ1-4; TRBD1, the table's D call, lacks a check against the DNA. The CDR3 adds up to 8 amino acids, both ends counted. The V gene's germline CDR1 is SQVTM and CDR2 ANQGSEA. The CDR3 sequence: CSVARERD.

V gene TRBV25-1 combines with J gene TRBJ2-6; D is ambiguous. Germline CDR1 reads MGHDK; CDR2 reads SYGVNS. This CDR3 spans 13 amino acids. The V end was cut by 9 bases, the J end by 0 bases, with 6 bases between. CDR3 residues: CASLVSGANVLTF. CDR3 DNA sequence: TGTGCCAGTTTAGTCTCTGGGGCCAACGTCCTGACTTTC.

CDR3 amino acids: CASSRYGTVNYGYTF. The DNA of the CDR3 is TGTGCCAGCAGCAGATACGGGACAGTAAACTATGGCTACACCTTC. The chain couples TRBV7-9 to TRBJ1-2, with 7 bases fitting TRBD1. Germline V gene lookup returns CDR1 SEHNR and CDR2 FQNEAQ (reference sequence). There are 15 residues in the CDR3. V dropped 5 bases and J dropped 2; count of bases not matched to a gene: 8.

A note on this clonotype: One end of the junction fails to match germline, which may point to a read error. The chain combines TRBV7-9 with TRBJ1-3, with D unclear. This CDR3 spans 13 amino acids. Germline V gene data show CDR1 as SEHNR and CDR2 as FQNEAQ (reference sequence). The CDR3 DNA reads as TGTGCCAGCAGTTTAGCACAGGGAAACACCATATATTTT. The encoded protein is CASSLAQGNTIYF.

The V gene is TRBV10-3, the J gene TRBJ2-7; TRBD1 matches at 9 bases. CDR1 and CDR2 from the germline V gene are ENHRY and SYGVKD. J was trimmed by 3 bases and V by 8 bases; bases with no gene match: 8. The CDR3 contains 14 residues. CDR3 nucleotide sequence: TGTGCCATCGCCGGGACAGGGAGTAGCTACGAGCAGTACTTC. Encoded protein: CAIAGTGSSYEQYF.

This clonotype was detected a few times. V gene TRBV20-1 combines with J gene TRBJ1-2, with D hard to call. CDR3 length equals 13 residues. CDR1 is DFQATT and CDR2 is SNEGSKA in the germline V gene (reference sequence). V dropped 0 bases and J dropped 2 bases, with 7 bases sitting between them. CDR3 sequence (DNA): TGCAGTGCTAGAGATCAAGTGAACTATGGCTACACCTTC. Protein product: CSARDQVNYGYTF.

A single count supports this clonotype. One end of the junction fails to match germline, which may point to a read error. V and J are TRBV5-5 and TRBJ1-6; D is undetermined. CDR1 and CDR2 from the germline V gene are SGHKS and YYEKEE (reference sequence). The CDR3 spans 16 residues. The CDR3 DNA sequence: TGTGCCGGCAGCTTGAGGTCTGGAGGGATGGGTTCACCCCTCCACTTT. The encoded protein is CAGSLRSGGMGSPLHF.

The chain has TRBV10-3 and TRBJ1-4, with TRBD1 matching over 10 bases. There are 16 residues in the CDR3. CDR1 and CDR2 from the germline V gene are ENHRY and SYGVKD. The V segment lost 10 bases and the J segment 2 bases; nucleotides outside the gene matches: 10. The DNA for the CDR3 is TGTGCCACCAAAACGGGACAGGGGCGTACTAATGAAAAACTGTTTTTT. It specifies CATKTGQGRTNEKLFF.

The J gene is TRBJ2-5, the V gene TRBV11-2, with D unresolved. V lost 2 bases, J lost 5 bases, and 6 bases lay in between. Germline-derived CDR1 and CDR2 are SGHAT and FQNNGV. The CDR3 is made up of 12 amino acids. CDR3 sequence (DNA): TGTGCCAGCAGCTTATTACGGGAGACCCAGTACTTC. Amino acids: CASSLLRETQYF.

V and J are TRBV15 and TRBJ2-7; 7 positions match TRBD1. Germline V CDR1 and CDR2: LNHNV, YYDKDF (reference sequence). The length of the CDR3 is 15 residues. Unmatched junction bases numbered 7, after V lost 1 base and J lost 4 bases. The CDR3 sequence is CATSRARQGSYEQYF. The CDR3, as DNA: TGTGCCACCAGCAGAGCTCGACAGGGATCTTACGAGCAGTACTTC. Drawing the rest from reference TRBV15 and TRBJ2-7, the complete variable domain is DAMVIQNPRYQVTQFGKPVTLSCSQTLNHNVMYWYQQKSSQAPKLLFHYYDKDFNNEADTPDNFQSRRPNTSFCFLDIRSPGLGDTAMYLCATSRARQGSYEQYFGPGTRLTVT.

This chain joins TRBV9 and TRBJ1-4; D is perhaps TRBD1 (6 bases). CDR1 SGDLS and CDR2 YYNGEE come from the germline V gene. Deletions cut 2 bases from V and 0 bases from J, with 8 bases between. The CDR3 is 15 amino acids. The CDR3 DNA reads TGTGCCAGCAGCGTCCAGGGGACAACTAATGAAAAACTGTTTTTT. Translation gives CASSVQGTTNEKLFF.

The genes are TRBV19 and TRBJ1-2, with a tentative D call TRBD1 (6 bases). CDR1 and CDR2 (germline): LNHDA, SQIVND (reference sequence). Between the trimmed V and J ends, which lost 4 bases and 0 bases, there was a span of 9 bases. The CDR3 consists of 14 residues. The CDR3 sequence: CASSTSGANYGYTF. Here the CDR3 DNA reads TGTGCCAGTAGTACCTCAGGGGCTAACTATGGCTACACCTTC.

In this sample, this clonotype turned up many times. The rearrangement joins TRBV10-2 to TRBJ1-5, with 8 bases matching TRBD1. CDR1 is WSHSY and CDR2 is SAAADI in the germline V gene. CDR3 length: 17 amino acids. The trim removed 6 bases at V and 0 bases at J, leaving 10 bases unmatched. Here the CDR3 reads CASSWTGRENSNQPQHF. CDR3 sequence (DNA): TGCGCCAGCAGCTGGACAGGGAGAGAGAATAGCAATCAGCCCCAGCATTTT.

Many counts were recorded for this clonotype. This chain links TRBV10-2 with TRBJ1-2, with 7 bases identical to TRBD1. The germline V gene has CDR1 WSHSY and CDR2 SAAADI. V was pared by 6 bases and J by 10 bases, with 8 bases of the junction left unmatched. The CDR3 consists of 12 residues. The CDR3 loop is CASSRDRTPYTF. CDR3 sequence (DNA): TGCGCCAGCAGCCGGGACAGAACCCCCTACACCTTC.

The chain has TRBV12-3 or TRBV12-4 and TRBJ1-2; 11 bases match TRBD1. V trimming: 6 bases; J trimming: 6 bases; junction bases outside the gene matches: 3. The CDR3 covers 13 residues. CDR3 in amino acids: CASRGQGGDGYTF. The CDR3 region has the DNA TGTGCCAGCAGGGGACAGGGGGGCGATGGCTACACCTTC.

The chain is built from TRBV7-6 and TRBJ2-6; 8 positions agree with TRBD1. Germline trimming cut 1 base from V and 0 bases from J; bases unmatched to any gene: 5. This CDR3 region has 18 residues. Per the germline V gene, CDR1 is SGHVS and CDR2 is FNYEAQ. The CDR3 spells CASSLGAGGRSGANVLTF. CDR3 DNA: TGTGCCAGCAGCTTAGGGGCAGGGGGCCGCTCTGGGGCCAACGTCCTGACTTTC.

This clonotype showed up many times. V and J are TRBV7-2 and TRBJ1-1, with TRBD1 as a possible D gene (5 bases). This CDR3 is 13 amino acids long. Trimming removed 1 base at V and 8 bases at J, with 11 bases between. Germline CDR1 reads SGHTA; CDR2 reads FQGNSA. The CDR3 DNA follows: TGTGCCAGCAGCTTAGGGCAGGGAAACGAAGCTTTCTTT. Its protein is CASSLGQGNEAFF.

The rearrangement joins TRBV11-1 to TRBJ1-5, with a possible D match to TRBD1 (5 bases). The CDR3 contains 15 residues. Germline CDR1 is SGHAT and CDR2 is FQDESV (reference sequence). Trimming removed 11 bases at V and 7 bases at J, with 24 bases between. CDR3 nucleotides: TGTGCCTGGAGTGTATGGGACGGCCCCAAGCAGCCCCAGCATTTT. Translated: CAWSVWDGPKQPQHF.

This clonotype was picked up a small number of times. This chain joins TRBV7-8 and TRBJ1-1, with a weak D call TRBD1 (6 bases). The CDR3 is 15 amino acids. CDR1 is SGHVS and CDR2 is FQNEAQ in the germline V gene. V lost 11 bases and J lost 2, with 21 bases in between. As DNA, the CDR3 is TGTGCCGGCTCGGACAGCCTCTTAATAAACACTGAAGCTTTCTTT. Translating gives CAGSDSLLINTEAFF.

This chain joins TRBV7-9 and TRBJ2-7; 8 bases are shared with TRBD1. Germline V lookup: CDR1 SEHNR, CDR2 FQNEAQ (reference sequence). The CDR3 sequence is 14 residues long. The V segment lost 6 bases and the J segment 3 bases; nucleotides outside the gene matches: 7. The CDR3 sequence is CASSLDRADYEQYF. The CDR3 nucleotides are TGTGCCAGCAGTTTGGACAGGGCGGACTACGAGCAGTACTTC.

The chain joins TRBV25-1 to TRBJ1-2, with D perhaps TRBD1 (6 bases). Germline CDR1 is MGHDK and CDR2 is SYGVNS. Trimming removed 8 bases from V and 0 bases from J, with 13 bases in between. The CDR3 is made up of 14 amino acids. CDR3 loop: CASVKGGANYGYTF. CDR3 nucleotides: TGTGCCAGCGTTAAGGGGGGGGCTAACTATGGCTACACCTTC.